One and the same sample provided the 24 T cell receptor beta chains below, sequenced in a study of cytomegalovirus exposure and HLA in healthy donors. Amplification used 60 Vbeta primers and 13 Jbeta primers. The data were produced by immunoSEQ multiplex PCR, yet TCRdb's version contains in-frame clones alone and is incomplete. The sample has 110,000 to 150,000 clones; over 65% are singletons. Source material: PBMCs. The origin of the receptors is a female donor in good health and CMV-seronegative.

This rearrangement joins TRBV29-1 to TRBJ2-7; D possibly corresponds to TRBD1 (5 bases). This CDR3 contains 12 residues. Trimming left V 0 bases short and J 4 bases short, with 7 bases between. In germline, CDR1 is SQVTM, CDR2 ANQGSEA. As DNA, the CDR3 is TGCAGCGTTGAAGACAGGGTTTACGAGCAGTACTTC. This codes for CSVEDRVYEQYF.

The table lists this clone with a count of one. V is TRBV6-1 and J is TRBJ2-5; tentative D call: TRBD1 (5 bases). Deletions cut 3 bases from V and 2 bases from J, with 13 bases between. The length of the CDR3 is 15 residues. Germline values: CDR1 MNHNS, CDR2 SASEGT. This chain's CDR3 is CASSDLGRVQETQYF. Written as DNA, the CDR3 is TGTGCCAGCAGTGATCTAGGCAGGGTTCAAGAGACCCAGTACTTC.

The chain is built from TRBV4-1 and TRBJ2-7; D may be TRBD2 (6 bases). The V end lost 4 bases, the J end lost 2 bases, and 18 bases lay between the germline ends. From germline, CDR1 is MGHRA and CDR2 YSYEKL. CDR3 length: 16 residues. The CDR3 nucleotides read TGCGCCAGCAGCCGCCGACTAGTGGGCGCGGCCTACGAGCAGTACTTC. It encodes CASSRRLVGAAYEQYF.

The chain uses TRBV4-2 and TRBJ1-2; D possibly corresponds to TRBD1 (5 bases). The CDR3 runs 15 residues. Germline CDR1 and CDR2: LGHNA and YNFKEQ. V shed 1 base and J shed 4 bases, with 13 bases lying between them. The CDR3 sequence is CASSQVSVGGYGYTF. The CDR3 bases are TGTGCCAGCAGCCAAGTATCTGTGGGGGGCTATGGCTACACCTTC.

The V gene is TRBV5-1, the J gene TRBJ2-7; the match to TRBD1 covers 10 bases. The CDR3 loop spans 14 amino acids. The J segment lost 6 bases and the V segment lost 2 bases, leaving 5 bases of the junction unmatched. Per germline, CDR1 SGHRS and CDR2 YFSETQ. The CDR3 protein is CASSFGQGGGEQYF. For the CDR3, the DNA is TGCGCCAGCAGCTTCGGACAGGGGGGCGGCGAGCAGTACTTC.

The V gene is TRBV7-9, the J gene TRBJ2-7; D might be TRBD1 (6 bases). Trimming cost V 5 bases and J 2 bases, with 13 bases left between them. The CDR3 loop spans 14 amino acids. Per germline, CDR1 SEHNR and CDR2 FQNEAQ (reference sequence). For the CDR3, the DNA is TGTGCCAGCAGCGCAACGGGGACAACCTACGAGCAGTACTTC. Amino acids: CASSATGTTYEQYF.

About this clone itself: At one end, the junction sequence differs from germline, possibly due to a read error. The chain joins TRBV7-9 to TRBJ2-3; D might be TRBD2 (5 bases). Germline CDR1 is SEHNR and CDR2 is FQNEAQ (reference sequence). CDR3 length: 16 residues. The CDR3 loop is CSSSLEEPLYADTQYF. In DNA form, the CDR3 reads TGTTCCAGCAGCTTGGAGGAACCATTATACGCAGATACGCAGTATTTT.

The chain couples TRBV6-6 to TRBJ2-2, with D tentatively TRBD2 (5 bases). This CDR3 spans 14 amino acids. CDR1 and CDR2 from the germline V gene are MNHNY and SVGAGI (reference sequence). V was shortened by 2 bases and J by 3 bases, with 7 bases between the two germline ends. In nucleotides, the CDR3 is TGTGCCAGCAGTTACCTAGCAGACACCGGGGAGCTGTTTTTT. It encodes CASSYLADTGELFF.

The chain links TRBV5-8 to TRBJ2-5, with a weak D call TRBD1 (6 bases). The germline V gene encodes CDR1 SGHTS and CDR2 YDEGEE. The V end lost 4 bases, the J end lost 4 bases, and 14 bases lay between the germline ends. There are 14 residues in the CDR3. CDR3 region: CASSRTAIRETQYF. CDR3 DNA sequence: TGTGCCAGCAGCCGGACAGCCATCCGAGAGACCCAGTACTTC.

This chain links TRBV5-1 with TRBJ2-7, with 7 nucleotides matching TRBD1. The CDR3 covers 16 residues. Germline-derived CDR1 and CDR2 are SGHRS and YFSETQ. V shed 3 bases and J 0 bases; nucleotides not matched to a gene: 9. CDR3 amino acids: CASSSNGQVLSYEQYF. Written as DNA, the CDR3 is TGCGCCAGCAGCTCCAACGGACAGGTCCTCTCCTACGAGCAGTACTTC.

The rearrangement joins TRBV5-1 to TRBJ2-5; D is unresolved. Between the trimmed V and J ends, which lost 4 bases and 2 bases, there was a span of 12 bases. From germline, CDR1 is SGHRS and CDR2 YFSETQ. CDR3 length equals 14 residues. The CDR3 region is CASSEMAKQETQYF. The CDR3 DNA reads TGCGCCAGCAGCGAAATGGCCAAACAAGAGACCCAGTACTTC.

The chain links TRBV11-2 to TRBJ2-1; D ambiguous. Per the germline V gene, CDR1 is SGHAT and CDR2 is FQNNGV. This CDR3 is 15 amino acids long. V lost 3 bases and J 0 bases, leaving 9 bases between the germline ends. The CDR3 loop is CASSFEAYSYNEQFF. Written as DNA, the CDR3 is TGTGCCAGCAGCTTTGAGGCTTACTCCTACAATGAGCAGTTCTTC.

This sequence joins TRBV18 and TRBJ2-5, with TRBD1 matching 8 bases. The CDR3 has 13 amino acids. Losses at the gene ends were 6 bases for V and 2 bases for J; bases not matched to a gene: 2. Germline assignment: CDR1 KGHSH and CDR2 LQKENI. CDR3 protein: CASSWTGQETQYF. DNA for the CDR3: TGTGCCAGCTCCTGGACAGGGCAAGAGACCCAGTACTTC.

As concerns this clone: At one boundary the junction diverges from the germline segment, which might be a read error. The rearrangement links TRBV5-1 to TRBJ1-2; 12 nucleotides align to TRBD1. The CDR3 runs to 16 residues. Per the germline V gene, CDR1 is SGHRS and CDR2 is YFSETQ. CDR3: CASSLAPGTGGSGYPF. In nucleotides, the CDR3 is TGCGCCAGCAGCTTGGCCCCCGGGACAGGGGGCTCTGGCTACCCCTTC.

This sequence joins TRBV7-9 and TRBJ2-1; D not resolved. CDR1 SEHNR and CDR2 FQNEAQ come from the germline V gene (reference sequence). Trimming took off 5 bases at V and 7 bases at J, with 9 bases between the two ends. This CDR3 contains 12 residues. This CDR3 reads CASSPEANEQFF. Here the CDR3 DNA reads TGTGCCAGCAGCCCTGAGGCTAATGAGCAGTTCTTC. Variable domain in full (rest from reference TRBV7-9 and TRBJ2-1): DTGVSQNPRHKITKRGQNVTFRCDPISEHNRLYWYRQTLGQGPEFLTYFQNEAQLEKSRLLSDRFSAERPKGSFSTLEIQRTEQGDSAMYLCASSPEANEQFFGPGTRLTVL.

This chain uses TRBV10-3 with TRBJ1-2, with 8 bases matching TRBD1. Unmatched junction bases numbered 6, after V lost 6 bases and J lost 6 bases. Looked up from germline, CDR1 is ENHRY and CDR2 is SYGVKD. CDR3 length: 13 amino acids. CDR3 in DNA: TGTGCCATCAGGCTGACAGGGGACGATGGCTACACCTTC. Amino acid sequence: CAIRLTGDDGYTF.

This chain links TRBV27 with TRBJ1-2; D remains unclear. The CDR3 length is 13 residues. V lost 5 bases to trimming and J lost 8 bases, with 15 bases between them. CDR1 and CDR2 from the germline V gene are MNHEY and SMNVEV (reference sequence). CDR3 amino acids: CASSGDRTSGYTF. DNA of the CDR3: TGTGCCAGCAGTGGAGATCGAACGTCGGGCTACACCTTC.

The rearrangement links TRBV11-2 to TRBJ2-5, with 14 bases that match TRBD2. This CDR3 has 16 amino acids. The trim removed 5 bases at V and 5 bases at J, leaving 7 bases unmatched. The germline CDR1 and CDR2 sequences are SGHAT and FQNNGV. The CDR3 loop reads CASSPGLAGGQETQYF. DNA of the CDR3: TGTGCCAGCAGCCCCGGACTAGCGGGGGGCCAGGAGACCCAGTACTTC.

V is TRBV2 and J is TRBJ2-4; TRBD2 might be the D (6 bases). Germline V gene lookup returns CDR1 SNHLY and CDR2 FYNNEI. This CDR3 region has 16 residues. Deletions cut 7 bases from V and 0 bases from J, with 16 bases between. The CDR3 DNA sequence: TGTGCCAGCAAGGAGGGGCTCCGCGTAGCCAAAAACATTCAGTACTTC. It yields the protein CASKEGLRVAKNIQYF.

V and J are TRBV5-1 and TRBJ1-1; D may be TRBD1 (5 bases). V dropped 0 bases and J dropped 11 bases, with 8 bases sitting between them. The CDR3 extends over 11 amino acids. Germline loops: CDR1 SGHRS, CDR2 YFSETQ. DNA for the CDR3: TGCGCCAGCAGCTTGGGGGGCGAGGCTTTCTTT. Encoded protein: CASSLGGEAFF.

The chain employs TRBV19 and TRBJ1-2; the D is unclear. V was trimmed by 6 bases and J by 5 bases, leaving 10 bases between them. The CDR3 loop spans 12 amino acids. Germline V gene data show CDR1 as LNHDA and CDR2 as SQIVND (reference sequence). In DNA form, the CDR3 reads TGTGCCAGTAGCTCGGAGAGATATGGCTACACCTTC. It specifies CASSSERYGYTF.

V usage is TRBV28 and J usage is TRBJ1-4; possible D gene TRBD1, 6 bases. V was pared by 2 bases and J by 8 bases, with 15 bases between. Looked up from germline, CDR1 is MDHEN and CDR2 is SYDVKM. The CDR3 length is 15 residues. CDR3 coding DNA: TGTGCCAGCAGTTTACTGGGGGCCTTGAAGGAAAAACTGTTTTTT. It yields the protein CASSLLGALKEKLFF.

The V and J genes are TRBV6-6 and TRBJ1-5; D is uncertain. The CDR3 loop spans 12 amino acids. The germline V gene encodes CDR1 MNHNY and CDR2 SVGAGI (reference sequence). V lost 7 bases, J lost 4 bases, and 8 bases lay in between. The CDR3 bases are TGTGCCAGCAATCAGGCGAATCAGCCCCAGCATTTT. Its translation: CASNQANQPQHF.

This clone occurred a few times. The chain links TRBV4-3 to TRBJ2-7; 7 bases agree with TRBD2. Trimming at V came to 1 base and at J to 4 bases, leaving 7 bases not matched to a gene. The germline V gene has CDR1 LGHNA and CDR2 YSLEER. The CDR3 length is 15 residues. CDR3 protein: CASSQGGGGKYEQYF. Here the CDR3 DNA reads TGCGCCAGCAGCCAAGGGGGGGGAGGGAAATACGAGCAGTACTTC.